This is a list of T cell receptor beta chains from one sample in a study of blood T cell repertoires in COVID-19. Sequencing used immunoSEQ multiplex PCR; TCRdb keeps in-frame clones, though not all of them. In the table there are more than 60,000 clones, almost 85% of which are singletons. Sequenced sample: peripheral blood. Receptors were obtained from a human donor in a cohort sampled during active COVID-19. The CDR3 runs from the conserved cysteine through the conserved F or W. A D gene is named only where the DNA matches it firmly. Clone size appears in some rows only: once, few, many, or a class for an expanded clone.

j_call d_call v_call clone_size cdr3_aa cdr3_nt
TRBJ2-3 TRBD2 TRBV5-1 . CASSLSGAGGADTQYF TGCGCCAGCAGCTTGTCGGGTGCGGGGGGTGCAGATACGCAGTATTTT
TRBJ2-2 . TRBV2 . CASSEWGGANTGELFF TGTGCCAGCAGTGAGTGGGGGGGCGCGAACACCGGGGAGCTGTTTTTT
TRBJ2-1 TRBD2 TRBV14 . CASSQVAGGHNEQFF TGTGCCAGCAGCCAAGTAGCGGGGGGACACAATGAGCAGTTCTTC
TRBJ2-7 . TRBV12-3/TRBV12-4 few CASSLTVHEQYF TGTGCCAGCAGTTTAACGGTGCACGAGCAGTACTTC
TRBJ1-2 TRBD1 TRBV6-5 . CASSYQDRGSYGYTF TGTGCCAGCAGTTATCAGGACAGGGGGAGCTATGGCTACACCTTC
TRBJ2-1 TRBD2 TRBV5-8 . CASSLATSGGGDHEQFF TGTGCCAGCAGCTTGGCGACTAGCGGGGGGGGCGATCATGAGCAGTTCTTC
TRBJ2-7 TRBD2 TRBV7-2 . CASSLAEAGDGYEQYF TGTGCCAGCAGCTTAGCTGAGGCGGGGGATGGTTACGAGCAGTACTTC
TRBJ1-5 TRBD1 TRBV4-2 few CASSRSTTGTGEHQPQHF TGTGCCAGCAGCCGGTCAACCACCGGGACAGGGGAACATCAGCCCCAGCATTTT
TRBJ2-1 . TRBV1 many CTSSQDKRGNNEQFF TGCACCAGCAGCCAAGATAAGCGGGGAAATAATGAGCAGTTCTTC
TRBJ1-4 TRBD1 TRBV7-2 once CASSSQGQGAGEKLFF TGTGCCAGCAGCTCTCAGGGACAGGGGGCTGGGGAAAAACTGTTTTTT
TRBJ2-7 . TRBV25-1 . CASSNRDQTYEQYF TGTGCCAGCAGCAACAGGGACCAAACCTACGAGCAGTACTTC
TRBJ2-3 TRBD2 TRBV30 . CAWSVLASGGSTDTQYF TGTGCCTGGAGTGTACTGGCTAGCGGGGGTAGCACAGATACGCAGTATTTT
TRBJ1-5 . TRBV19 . CASSIEGTMLKYSNQPQHF TGTGCCAGTAGTATAGAAGGGACAATGTTAAAGTATAGCAATCAGCCCCAGCATTTT
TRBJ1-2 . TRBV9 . CASSVGGLGYGYTF TGTGCCAGCAGCGTTGGGGGACTCGGCTATGGCTACACCTTC